The rows below give T cell receptor beta chains drawn from one sample of a study of blood T cell repertoires in COVID-19. Here immunoSEQ multiplex PCR was the method, and the copy in TCRdb shows in-frame clones only, minus some. This repertoire shows around 170,000 clones, about 81% found once; its top ten account for 12%. Sequencing used peripheral blood. Receptor source: a woman aged 80 or over with COVID-19, enrolled during active disease. The conserved cysteine and the conserved F or W are not part of the CDR3 here. A D gene is named only where the DNA matches it firmly. For some rows the clone size is stated as once, few or many, or as a class when expanded; others skip it.

>NA|TRBV19|TRBJ1-2|NA
ASSPRGGNYGYT
>NA|TRBV7-9|TRBJ1-2|NA
ASSLQATNYGYT
>TRBD1|TRBV11-3|TRBJ1-1|NA
ASSSYRGSTEAF
>NA|TRBV4-2|TRBJ2-5|NA
ASSLGSMEYQETQY
>TRBD2|TRBV10-3|TRBJ2-3|many
AISLAGGPSDTQY
>NA|TRBV29-1|TRBJ2-5|NA
SVGRRLQETQY
>NA|TRBV3-1/TRBV3-2|TRBJ2-1|NA
ASSHKSSLLNNEQF
>TRBD1|TRBV18|TRBJ2-4|NA
ASSPGTGMNIQY
>TRBD2|TRBV13|TRBJ2-1|NA
ASSYGTSGGTHNEQF
>NA|TRBV16|TRBJ2-1|NA
ASSPGYGVLPEFGYNEQF
>TRBD1|TRBV5-1|TRBJ1-2|once
ASSPTGGIGNNYGYT
>NA|TRBV6-5|TRBJ1-3|NA
ASSSTATGNTIY
>TRBD1|TRBV12-3/TRBV12-4|TRBJ1-4|NA
ASSRQGNEKLF
>NA|TRBV7-9|TRBJ1-4|once
ASTPRSRNEKLF
>TRBD1|TRBV13|TRBJ2-6|NA
ASSTLTGSGANVLT
>TRBD1|TRBV5-8|TRBJ2-7|NA
ASSPRTGSYEQY
>TRBD2|TRBV5-1|TRBJ2-7|NA
ASSLEAGDSDEQY
>NA|TRBV11-2|TRBJ2-5|NA
ASSLDQGLVTQY
>TRBD2|TRBV2|TRBJ2-1|NA
ASSLLAGGFDEQF
>NA|TRBV27|TRBJ1-2|once
ASSLSVQGYGYT
>TRBD1|TRBV5-8|TRBJ1-5|NA
ASSLGQGMSQPQH
>TRBD2|TRBV4-2|TRBJ2-1|NA
ASSQLSGGARYNEQF
>NA|TRBV7-2|TRBJ1-2|few
ASSYGVQLPYGYT
>NA|TRBV7-9|TRBJ1-2|NA
ASSPDSPRGYT
>TRBD2|TRBV3-1/TRBV3-2|TRBJ2-7|NA
ASSPLGLAGGHEQY
>TRBD1|TRBV27|TRBJ2-6|NA
ASSLRQGKPGANVLT
>NA|TRBV5-1|TRBJ2-3|NA
ASRSGVAGTDTQY
>NA|TRBV19|TRBJ1-4|many
ASSIAPSLWGRNEKLF
>TRBD2|TRBV10-3|TRBJ2-1|NA
AISESSGSPYNEQF
>NA|TRBV29-1|TRBJ2-2|once
SVEKQGGGELF
>NA|TRBV27|TRBJ1-2|NA
ASSPKANRHYGYT
>TRBD2|TRBV18|TRBJ2-1|NA
ASSRSFGGGSNNEQF
>NA|TRBV5-4|TRBJ2-7|NA
ASSFSGEQY
>TRBD2|TRBV2|TRBJ2-3|NA
ASSGTSGSTDTQY
>TRBD1|TRBV5-1|TRBJ1-4|NA
ASSWTGGFGEKLF
>NA|TRBV5-6|TRBJ2-2|NA
ASSFSWSRGRGNTGELF
>NA|TRBV6-2/TRBV6-3|TRBJ1-6|few
ASSYSRNSPLH
>NA|TRBV6-5|TRBJ2-7|NA
ASSRTEAYEQY
>TRBD2|TRBV5-4|TRBJ2-3|NA
ASSFGGFSTDTQY
>NA|TRBV10-3|TRBJ1-2|NA
AISESWVQGIYYGYT
>TRBD1|TRBV19|TRBJ1-1|NA
ASSMPSGQGEAF
>NA|TRBV7-2|TRBJ2-3|NA
ASSKKGGEDTQY
>TRBD1|TRBV25-1|TRBJ1-3|NA
ASSGYRGLSGNTIY
>TRBD1|TRBV19|TRBJ1-2|once
ASSIRTGGNDGYT
>TRBD2|TRBV10-3|TRBJ2-2|NA
AIKGTSGSEEGELF
>NA|TRBV2|TRBJ2-1|NA
ATSGTLYNEQF
>TRBD2|TRBV6-2/TRBV6-3|TRBJ2-7|NA
ASSSPTSGSYEQY
>TRBD1|TRBV12-3/TRBV12-4|TRBJ2-3|NA
ASSPRQGKQY
>NA|TRBV11-3|TRBJ2-1|NA
ASSSSVGAREQF
>TRBD1|TRBV5-6|TRBJ1-2|NA
ASSSTGTAYT
>TRBD2|TRBV3-1/TRBV3-2|TRBJ2-7|NA
ASSQLLAGPSSYEQY